This T cell receptor (beta chain) appears in the sequencing data of a study of OX40 agonist ivuxolimab in advanced cancers. Across the whole study: Ivuxolimab was delivered to patients intravenously every 2 weeks at doses spanning 0.01 to 10 mg/kg. At 82.7% male, the cohort had a mean age of 60 years, ranging from about 20 to 79. There were three patients with partial responses, one having hepatocellular carcinoma and two cutaneous melanoma.

Assay: immunoSEQ multiplex PCR; the TCRdb copy retains only in-frame clones and omits some. The sample yields more than 60,000 clones, around 94% seen once. Blood got drawn at baseline, again on cycle 4 day 1, and then on cycle 7 day 1. Sequences were derived from CD4+ or CD8+ T cells sorted from blood, sampled in a trial of the OX40 agonist ivuxolimab. The sequence came from an adult with an advanced solid tumor such as melanoma, head and neck, liver or kidney cancer.

CDR3 DNA sequence: TGTGCCAGTAGTCCCCGGGACAGGGCCTATACCTACTCTGGAAACACCATATATTTT. Encoded protein: CASSPRDRAYTYSGNTIYF. V is TRBV19 and J is TRBJ1-3, with 9 bases that match TRBD1. The V and J ends lost 5 bases and 0 bases, in that order; junction bases with no gene match: 14. Germline V gene data show CDR1 as LNHDA and CDR2 as SQIVND (reference sequence). This CDR3 region has 19 residues.